The present T cell receptor (beta chain) was sequenced within a study of blood T cell repertoires in COVID-19. Whole-study context: Collection of acute and convalescent COVID-19 samples took place in the United States, Italy and Spain. PBMCs, B-cell-depleted T cells, or T cells provided the cDNA or gDNA that made up the material.

The CDR3 runs 14 residues. V dropped 4 bases and J dropped 5; count of bases not matched to a gene: 3. Germline V CDR1 and CDR2: KGHSH, LQKENI. Original processing notes: Reference gene primer amplification in the assay estimated nucleated cell counts. The table came from immunoSEQ multiplex PCR; TCRdb's copy has only in-frame clones and leaves some out. V and J calls and clone size are as listed in that table; D and trimming were resolved from the DNA. The table has about 39,000 clones, 90% to 95% seen once; the top ten hold about 2.2%. The clonotype comes from a man aged 45 to 65 with active COVID-19. The chain carries TRBV18 and TRBJ1-5; TRBD1 aligns across 9 bases. The sample taken for sequencing was peripheral blood. In nucleotides, the CDR3 is TGTGCCAGCTCACGGGACAGGGAGGATCAGCCCCAGCATTTT. Translating gives CASSRDREDQPQHF.